The source of this T cell receptor beta chain is a study of T cells after yellow fever vaccination. Study-level findings and limits: Reappearance after the booster was observed for most primary-vaccination clones (around 95% CD4, about 90% CD8). Of the clonotypes, a small share occurred in both CD4 and CD8 compartments. Although the secondary response was weaker, it peaked faster, at day 5 versus 15.

A process of 5'RACE template switching, which added a universal primer site and UMIs, was used to make TCR cDNA. TCRdb recomputed calls from the 5' RACE reads with MiXCR, one row per CDR3 protein. Of about 370,000 distinct CDR3 sequences listed, around a tenth are singletons. Germline-derived CDR1 and CDR2 are LGHDT and YNNKEL (reference sequence). V lost 5 bases to trimming and J lost 10 bases, with 9 bases between them. This CDR3 comprises 12 residues. A note on this clonotype: Its antigen remains unidentified.

V gene TRBV3-1 combines with J gene TRBJ1-6; tentative D call: TRBD1 (5 bases). The starting material was PBMCs, obtained on the day of the first yellow fever vaccination. This sequence was found in a man aged 18 to 35 who received the YFV17D yellow fever vaccine. The CDR3 loop reads CASSARVSPLHF. The DNA for the CDR3 is TGTGCCAGCAGCGCCAGGGTCTCACCCCTCCACTTT.